This TCR beta chain was sequenced for a study of T cells in tuberculosis. Study in general: The T cells targeted glucose monomycolate, a mycobacterial lipid, via CD1B. Study-wide findings and caveats: T cells binding CD1B-GMM tetramer weakly possibly escaped the sort.

Trimming shortened V by 2 bases and J by 1 base, and 11 bases separated the two germline ends. Per the germline V gene, CDR1 is SGHTA and CDR2 is FQGNSA. This CDR3 contains 16 residues. After thawing and overnight rest, PBMC were stained with GMM-loaded CD1B tetramer, viability dye and anti-CD3 for sorting. C32 glucose monomycolate from Rhodococcus equi was loaded onto the CD1B tetramers. Approximately 100,000 tetramer-negative cells were sorted from each donor. TCR-alpha and TCR-beta chains were sequenced unpaired. Using immunoSEQ multiplex PCR, the repertoire was profiled, and TCRdb retains in-frame clones only, with some absent. The table shows 55,000 to 65,000 clones, with 80% to 85% occurring only once.

The clonotype originates from an adult woman with latent tuberculosis. The sequenced sample consisted of CD1b-GMM tetramer-negative cells sorted from PBMCs. The chain is built from TRBV7-2 and TRBJ1-4, with a tentative D call TRBD1 (5 bases). Here the CDR3 DNA reads TGTGCCAGCAGCTTAATGCGGACACTAACTAATGAAAAACTGTTTTTT. Translation gives CASSLMRTLTNEKLFF.